This T cell receptor beta chain was documented in a study of lymphopenia after photon versus proton radiotherapy. Study conclusions and caveats: Relative stability marked proton patients; photon patients lost diversity and naive cells. Better survival with proton therapy was suggested as possible, not demonstrated.

With respect to this clone: Its specificity is not known.

Some clones are missing from TCRdb's copy, which holds only in-frame ones; the method was immunoSEQ multiplex PCR. The sample shows 55,000 to 85,000 clones, around 92% of them seen only once. The CDR3 consists of 13 residues. V was trimmed by 2 bases and J by 1 base, leaving 5 bases between them. CDR1 is LNHDA, CDR2 SQIVND, per germline (reference sequence). V gene TRBV19 combines with J gene TRBJ1-1; D not certain. Sequencing was performed on peripheral blood, taken from a patient treated with photon-based radiotherapy. This receptor was identified in a woman aged 40 to 50 with cholangiocarcinoma. The CDR3 sequence: CASSIIRNTEAFF. The CDR3, as DNA: TGTGCCAGTAGTATAATCCGGAACACTGAAGCTTTCTTT.